Many counts were recorded for the clone carrying this TCR beta chain. What it binds is unknown. The study used blood bank volunteers in Maryland, USA, as healthy controls. The length of the CDR3 is 15 residues. Germline V CDR1 and CDR2: SNHLY, FYNNEI. Trimming removed 4 bases at V and 3 bases at J, with 13 bases between. By 5'RACE with 10-nucleotide random UMIs, the cDNA was made. TCRdb called the 5' RACE reads again in MiXCR, with one record for every CDR3 protein. The repertoire holds about 79,000 distinct CDR3 sequences, with around 14% as singletons. These data belong to a study of neurological immune-mediated disorders. Study-level results: None of the CDR3 amino acid sequences found in expanded clones was shared across subjects. This suggests that the TCR-beta repertoires were private in all groups. HTLV-1-associated myelopathy had the most TCR clonal expansion, while multiple sclerosis had the least, a level that fell below healthy controls.

This TCR was sampled from a woman aged 45 to 65 in good health. The rearrangement joins TRBV2 to TRBJ2-1; no definite D call. The sequencing sample was made of PBMCs. CDR3 coding DNA: TGTGCCAGCAGTGGCGGCTCAGGAGTCTACAATGAGCAGTTCTTC. It codes for CASSGGSGVYNEQFF.